This TCR beta chain is drawn from a study of response to subunit inactivated influenza vaccine. TCRdb reprocessed the RT-PCR reads via MiXCR and lists one record per CDR3 protein. Here the sample spans around 760,000 distinct CDR3 sequences, roughly 13% being singletons. This clonotype was detected ten times or more. Its antigen remains unidentified. Study-wide results and caveats: Few new T cells, the authors suggested, are recruited by each seasonal influenza vaccination.

This CDR3 contains 13 residues. The V gene lost 1 base and the J gene lost 3 bases, with 8 bases spanning the gap. CDR1 and CDR2 (germline): SGHDT, YYEEEE. The TCR sequence derives from a man over 45 who received an inactivated influenza vaccine. V is TRBV5-6 and J is TRBJ2-7; D gene ambiguous. Material: PBMCs from blood, obtained around 15 days before vaccination. CDR3 sequence (DNA): TGTGCCAGCAGCTTGTCCGGTTACTACGAGCAGTACTTC. Amino acids: CASSLSGYYEQYF.